This is a list of T cell receptor beta chains from one sample in a study of cytomegalovirus exposure and HLA in healthy donors. The protocol was immunoSEQ multiplex PCR, while the TCRdb copy is restricted to in-frame clones and leaves out a portion. The sample has tens of thousands of clones; 75% to 85% are singletons. Source material: PBMCs. These receptors all come from a woman aged 40 to 50 in good health and CMV-seronegative. Both conserved end residues are part of each CDR3. The D gene is left open where the match is weak. The listing skips clone size in some rows; elsewhere it reads once, few, many or a size class.

V	D	J	size	CDR3	DNA
TRBV29-1	TRBD1	TRBJ1-3	-	CSARRDSGNTIYF	TGCAGCGCCCGGAGGGACAGTGGAAACACCATATATTTT
TRBV9	-	TRBJ2-5	-	CASSVAGDGETQYF	TGTGCCAGCAGCGTAGCAGGGGATGGAGAGACCCAGTACTTC
TRBV9	-	TRBJ1-4	-	CASRGGANEKLFF	TGTGCCAGCAGGGGGGGGGCTAATGAAAAACTGTTTTTT
TRBV30	TRBD1	TRBJ1-2	-	CARGDRGRDGYTF	TGTGCCCGGGGGGACAGGGGGAGGGATGGCTACACCTTC
TRBV6-5	-	TRBJ1-1	-	CASITGGGTEAFF	TGTGCCAGCATCACCGGGGGGGGCACTGAAGCTTTCTTT
TRBV19	TRBD2	TRBJ2-3	-	CASSMAGGLTDTQYF	TGTGCCAGTAGTATGGCGGGGGGGCTTACAGATACGCAGTATTTT
TRBV29-1	TRBD1	TRBJ1-2	-	CSASLGTGGRSYGYTF	TGCAGCGCTTCGCTTGGGACAGGGGGCCGGAGCTATGGCTACACCTTC
TRBV7-6	TRBD1	TRBJ2-7	-	CASSQGQASSYEQYF	TGTGCCAGCAGCCAGGGACAGGCGAGCTCCTACGAGCAGTACTTC
TRBV5-1	-	TRBJ1-2	-	CASSLGDLGSGAGYTF	TGCGCCAGCAGCTTGGGTGATCTGGGAAGTGGGGCTGGCTACACCTTC
TRBV28	-	TRBJ2-7	-	CASSLDSPYEQYF	TGTGCCAGCAGCCTGGACAGTCCCTACGAGCAGTACTTC
TRBV30	TRBD1	TRBJ1-1	-	CAWSQGVNTEAFF	TGTGCCTGGAGTCAGGGGGTAAACACTGAAGCTTTCTTT
TRBV5-1	TRBD1	TRBJ2-7	-	CASSLRQGASEQYF	TGCGCCAGCAGCTTGCGACAGGGGGCCTCCGAGCAGTACTTC
TRBV5-4	TRBD2	TRBJ2-1	once	CASSFGTSSFSYNEQFF	TGTGCCAGCAGCTTTGGGACTAGCTCTTTCTCCTACAATGAGCAGTTCTTC
TRBV7-9	TRBD2	TRBJ2-7	-	CASARGSGASGVSSYEQYF	TGTGCCAGCGCTAGGGGGTCTGGAGCTAGCGGGGTTAGCTCCTACGAGCAGTACTTC
TRBV9	-	TRBJ1-1	-	CASSVDGNTEAFF	TGTGCCAGCAGCGTAGACGGGAACACTGAAGCTTTCTTT
TRBV4-3	-	TRBJ1-6	-	CASSQDITNNSPLHF	TGCGCCAGCAGCCAAGATATTACAAATAATTCACCCCTCCACTTT
TRBV7-3	TRBD2	TRBJ2-3	-	CASSLAGVLDTQYF	TGTGCCAGCAGCCTAGCGGGGGTGTTAGATACGCAGTATTTT
TRBV6-1	-	TRBJ1-5	-	CASKEQGGNQPQHF	TGTGCCAGCAAGGAGCAGGGCGGCAATCAGCCCCAGCATTTT
TRBV30	-	TRBJ1-1	-	CAWREQGNTEAFF	TGTGCCTGGAGGGAACAGGGGAACACTGAAGCTTTCTTT
TRBV6-1	-	TRBJ1-2	-	CASLPGDDYGYTF	TGTGCCAGCTTGCCAGGGGATGACTATGGCTACACCTTC
TRBV28	TRBD2	TRBJ2-7	-	CASRRIAGGDEQYF	TGTGCCAGCAGACGGATAGCGGGGGGGGACGAGCAGTACTTC
TRBV5-4	TRBD1	TRBJ2-5	-	CASSWDSQETQYF	TGTGCCAGCAGCTGGGACAGCCAAGAGACCCAGTACTTC
TRBV7-9	TRBD1	TRBJ2-5	-	CASSLGGRGRETQYF	TGTGCCAGCAGCTTAGGCGGCAGGGGGCGAGAGACCCAGTACTTC
TRBV5-4	-	TRBJ2-3	-	CASSPGGLTDTQYF	TGTGCCAGCAGCCCGGGGGGCCTCACAGATACGCAGTATTTT
TRBV28	-	TRBJ1-5	-	CASSGQQSQPQHF	TGTGCCAGCAGTGGACAGCAAAGTCAGCCCCAGCATTTT
TRBV7-2	-	TRBJ1-5	-	CASSHNSGASQPQHF	TGTGCCAGCAGCCATAATTCAGGGGCAAGTCAGCCCCAGCATTTT
TRBV5-1	TRBD1	TRBJ2-2	-	CASSFQGANTGELFF	TGCGCCAGCAGCTTCCAGGGGGCTAACACCGGGGAGCTGTTTTTT